These 4 T cell receptor beta chains share one sample of origin, sequenced in a study of shared clonotypes between healthy human individuals. Data came from immunoSEQ multiplex PCR; TCRdb stores just in-frame clones and leaves some out. Of about 1 million clones in the sample, 65% to 75% were seen once. The sequencing sample was made of memory CD4+ T cells sorted from blood. This sample's subset: CD45RA-negative fraction. Source of these receptors: a man younger than 35 in good health.

This clone came up once. The chain carries TRBV6-1 and TRBJ2-5, with a possible D match to TRBD1 (7 bases). CDR3 length: 15 residues. Looked up from germline, CDR1 is MNHNS and CDR2 is SASEGT. Trimming stripped 6 bases from V and 9 bases from J, with 23 bases between. The CDR3 reads CASSSGGQFVKAQYF. The CDR3 region has the DNA TGTGCCAGCAGCTCAGGGGGGCAGTTCGTAAAGGCCCAGTACTTC.

This clone appeared a single time. This chain uses TRBV18 with TRBJ2-7, with D hard to call. V gave up 2 bases and J gave up 4 bases, with 3 bases separating them. This CDR3 contains 11 residues. The germline V gene encodes CDR1 KGHSH and CDR2 LQKENI. In DNA form, the CDR3 reads TGTGCCAGCTCACCAGAGTACGAGCAGTACTTC. This codes for CASSPEYEQYF. The full variable domain, in which reference TRBV18 and TRBJ2-7 provide the parts outside the CDR3, is NAGVMQNPRHLVRRRGQEARLRCSPMKGHSHVYWYRQLPEEGLKFMVYLQKENIIDESGMPKERFSAEFPKEGPSILRIQQVVRGDSAAYFCASSPEYEQYFGPGTRLTVT.

This chain connects TRBV7-2 to TRBJ1-2; possible D gene TRBD1, 6 bases. The CDR3 length is 14 residues. V was trimmed by 5 bases and J by 6 bases, leaving 16 bases between them. Germline CDR1 and CDR2: SGHTA and FQGNSA. The CDR3 DNA sequence: TGTGCCAGCAGCACGTACAGGGTGGAGAATGGCTACACCTTC. Protein: CASSTYRVENGYTF.

This clone was counted many times. The chain carries TRBV10-2 and TRBJ2-7; possible D gene TRBD2, 5 bases. The CDR3 is made up of 12 amino acids. Per germline, CDR1 WSHSY and CDR2 SAAADI. V shed 2 bases and J shed 7 bases, with 9 bases lying between them. The CDR3 DNA is TGCGCCAGCAGTGAGGTGCCGGGGGAGCAGTACTTC. Protein sequence: CASSEVPGEQYF.